These 27 T cell receptor beta chains share one sample of origin, sequenced in a study of a mutant IDH1 vaccine in newly diagnosed glioma. Generated by immunoSEQ multiplex PCR, the TCRdb table keeps only in-frame clones and is missing some. The table records about 66,000 clones, 70% to 90% of them present only once. Time point noted: baseline, week 1 (first vaccination visit). The treatment is: pre-vaccination baseline after standard-of-care therapy. This specimen was PBMCs, taken from a glioma patient treated with radiotherapy, temozolomide or both. The origin of the receptors is a man under 40 with glioma.

The chain couples TRBV18 to TRBJ2-1, with a possible D match to TRBD2 (6 bases). The CDR3 extends over 11 amino acids. Germline lookup yields CDR1 KGHSH and CDR2 LQKENI. Trimming stripped 3 bases from V and 13 bases from J, with 10 bases between. Written as DNA, the CDR3 is TGTGCCAGCTCACCCGGGACTCGACAGTTCTTC. It translates to CASSPGTRQFF.

Only a few counts were recorded for this clone. This sequence joins TRBV19 and TRBJ2-3, with D possibly being TRBD2 (5 bases). Germline V lookup: CDR1 LNHDA, CDR2 SQIVND (reference sequence). The CDR3 length is 14 residues. Deletions cut 7 bases from V and 3 bases from J, with 14 bases between. The CDR3 DNA follows: TGTGCCAGTACAAAGACGGGGAGTACAGATACGCAGTATTTT. It specifies CASTKTGSTDTQYF.

The chain has TRBV6-6 and TRBJ2-7; D is undetermined. The CDR3 runs 12 residues. Germline CDR1 MNHNY, CDR2 SVGAGI (reference sequence). V lost 7 bases and J 6 bases, leaving 13 bases between the germline ends. CDR3 in DNA: TGTGCCAGCAACGCAGGTTGGATCGAGCAGTACTTC. Protein: CASNAGWIEQYF.

The genes are TRBV19 and TRBJ1-5; the match to TRBD1 covers 10 bases. CDR3 length: 16 amino acids. J was trimmed by 4 bases and V by 5 bases; bases with no gene match: 8. Germline CDR1 and CDR2: LNHDA and SQIVND (reference sequence). Here the CDR3 DNA reads TGTGCCAGTAGTCCTCAGGACAGGGGGAGAAATCAGCCCCAGCATTTT. Its protein is CASSPQDRGRNQPQHF.

The chain joins TRBV18 to TRBJ2-7; no definite D call. Germline assignment: CDR1 KGHSH and CDR2 LQKENI. The CDR3 loop spans 14 amino acids. The germline V and J ends were trimmed by 3 bases and 3 bases, with 12 bases remaining between them. CDR3 in DNA: TGTGCCAGCTCACCTCCGAATTACGACTACGAGCAGTACTTC. Translated: CASSPPNYDYEQYF.

The V call is TRBV19, the J call TRBJ2-5; the D gene is possibly TRBD2 (5 bases). The CDR3 totals 12 residues. V was clipped by 4 bases and J by 7 bases, with 10 bases between them. Germline CDR1 is LNHDA and CDR2 is SQIVND (reference sequence). CDR3 in amino acids: CASSKGLRTQYF. CDR3 DNA: TGTGCCAGTAGTAAAGGACTCAGGACCCAGTACTTC.

The chain employs TRBV9 and TRBJ1-1; unclear D gene. V was cut by 4 bases and J by 0 bases, with 7 bases left in between. Germline V gives CDR1 SGDLS, CDR2 YYNGEE. This CDR3 is 13 amino acids long. The CDR3 DNA is TGTGCCAGCAGCAAGACGGTGAACACTGAAGCTTTCTTT. As protein: CASSKTVNTEAFF.

This sequence joins TRBV4-2 and TRBJ2-2; D not resolved. In germline, CDR1 is LGHNA, CDR2 YNFKEQ. This CDR3 region has 16 residues. The ends were cut back, 4 bases at V and 0 bases at J, with 12 bases in the middle. The CDR3 coding sequence is TGTGCCAGCAGCCTCATGGCAGGCGCGAACACCGGGGAGCTGTTTTTT. As protein: CASSLMAGANTGELFF.

V gene TRBV21-1 combines with J gene TRBJ1-1. TRBV21-1 represents a pseudogene. The CDR3 runs 14 residues. The CDR3 sequence: CASSKLGWITEAFF. The CDR3 DNA reads TGTGCCAGCAGCAAGCTAGGGTGGATCACTGAAGCTTTCTTT.

V and J are TRBV7-8 and TRBJ2-7, with D possibly being TRBD2 (5 bases). Looked up from germline, CDR1 is SGHVS and CDR2 is FQNEAQ. There are 16 residues in the CDR3. Deletions cut 2 bases from V and 4 bases from J, with 18 bases between. The CDR3 nucleotides are TGTGCCAGCAGCTTAAGGCGCGGCAGGACTGGATACGAGCAGTACTTC. The encoded protein is CASSLRRGRTGYEQYF. The whole variable domain, filled in from reference TRBV7-8 and TRBJ2-7, reads GAGVSQSPRYKVAKRGQDVALRCDPISGHVSLFWYQQALGQGPEFLTYFQNEAQLDKSGLPSDRFFAERPEGSVSTLKIQRTQQEDSAVYLCASSLRRGRTGYEQYFGPGTRLTVT.

The chain is built from TRBV4-1 and TRBJ2-1, with D possibly TRBD1 on 6 matching bases. The CDR3 length is 13 residues. With 6 bases removed from V and 9 bases from J, the gap between germline ends came to 15 bases. Germline lookup yields CDR1 MGHRA and CDR2 YSYEKL. This CDR3 reads CASSSRTVGEQFF. CDR3 sequence (DNA): TGCGCCAGCAGTTCCCGGACAGTCGGTGAGCAGTTCTTC.

The rearrangement joins TRBV4-2 to TRBJ1-5; TRBD1 matches at 7 bases. Germline V CDR1 and CDR2: LGHNA, YNFKEQ. The V and J ends lost 0 bases and 10 bases, in that order; junction bases with no gene match: 9. The CDR3 runs 15 residues. The CDR3: CASSQEAEDREPQHF. Here the CDR3 DNA reads TGTGCCAGCAGCCAAGAGGCGGAAGACAGGGAACCCCAGCATTTT.

The table lists this clone with a count of one. Here the CDR3 DNA reads TGTGCCAGTAGTACTACGGACAGGGTTGGTTCACCCCTCCACTTT. It specifies CASSTTDRVGSPLHF. The genes are TRBV19 and TRBJ1-6; 8 bases fit TRBD1. Germline V gives CDR1 LNHDA, CDR2 SQIVND (reference sequence). This CDR3 has 15 amino acids. After removal of 4 bases from V and 9 bases from J, the junction contained 8 bases not matched to a gene.

The CDR3 protein is CASSQLNNPGVFEQYF. CDR3 coding DNA: TGTGCCAGCAGCCAGCTGAACAACCCAGGGGTTTTCGAGCAGTACTTC. The V call is TRBV14, the J call TRBJ2-7; the D gene is possibly TRBD1 (6 bases). The V gene's germline CDR1 is SGHDN and CDR2 FVKESK. V was cut by 3 bases and J by 6 bases, with 21 bases left in between. This CDR3 has 16 residues.

The chain has TRBV5-1 and TRBJ1-2; 10 positions match TRBD1. CDR1 is SGHRS, CDR2 YFSETQ, per germline. With V trimmed by 0 bases and J by 1 base, 3 bases remained unmatched. The CDR3 runs to 16 residues. The CDR3 spells CASSLDWTGGNYGYTF. CDR3 in DNA: TGCGCCAGCAGCTTGGACTGGACAGGGGGTAACTATGGCTACACCTTC.

V usage is TRBV10-2 and J usage is TRBJ1-2, with 9 bases that match TRBD1. The CDR3 runs 15 residues. Germline assignment: CDR1 WSHSY and CDR2 SAAADI. After removal of 0 bases from V and 4 bases from J, the junction contained 3 bases not matched to a gene. The CDR3 sequence is CASSESGTGSYGYTF. The CDR3 DNA follows: TGCGCCAGCAGTGAGTCGGGGACAGGGTCCTATGGCTACACCTTC.

The chain employs TRBV6-5 and TRBJ1-5, with D unresolved. Deletions cut 5 bases from V and 4 bases from J, with 12 bases between. Germline assignment: CDR1 MNHEY and CDR2 SVGAGI. This CDR3 region has 14 residues. CDR3 DNA sequence: TGTGCCAGCAGTGACGGGCTTCCTAATCAGCCCCAGCATTTT. It yields the protein CASSDGLPNQPQHF.

J is TRBJ1-5 and V is TRBV13; no definite D call. The CDR3 has 14 residues. V was clipped by 3 bases and J by 7 bases, with 13 bases between them. Per the germline V gene, CDR1 is PRHDT and CDR2 is FYEKMQ (reference sequence). This CDR3 reads CASSFRQTGQPQHF. Here the CDR3 DNA reads TGTGCCAGCAGCTTCCGGCAGACGGGCCAGCCCCAGCATTTT. Full variable domain (remainder filled in from reference TRBV13 and TRBJ1-5): AAGVIQSPRHLIKEKRETATLKCYPIPRHDTVYWYQQGPGQDPQFLISFYEKMQSDKGSIPDRFSAQQFSDYHSELNMSSLELGDSALYFCASSFRQTGQPQHFGDGTRLSIL.

This clone has just one count. The J gene is TRBJ1-3, the V gene TRBV7-2; TRBD1 is a possible D gene (5 bases). Germline CDR1 is SGHTA and CDR2 is FQGNSA. This CDR3 spans 14 amino acids. Trimming took 4 bases from V and 4 from J, leaving 11 bases between them. CDR3 loop: CASSSWDLGNTIYF. In DNA form, the CDR3 reads TGTGCCAGCAGCTCCTGGGACCTAGGAAACACCATATATTTT.

The V call is TRBV19, the J call TRBJ1-6, with 7 bases aligning to TRBD1. This CDR3 has 15 residues. Trimming at V came to 9 bases and at J to 7 bases, leaving 12 bases not matched to a gene. CDR1 is LNHDA, CDR2 SQIVND, per germline (reference sequence). The CDR3: CASRGQRAPNSPLHF. CDR3 coding DNA: TGTGCCAGCCGGGGACAGAGGGCACCAAATTCACCCCTCCACTTT.

The chain's CDR3 is CASSSTHNTEAFF. The CDR3 nucleotides read TGTGCCAGCAGCTCCACACACAACACTGAAGCTTTCTTT. This sequence joins TRBV7-9 and TRBJ1-1; D uncertain. Between the trimmed V and J ends, which lost 4 bases and 2 bases, there was a span of 8 bases. CDR3 length: 13 residues. Looked up from germline, CDR1 is SEHNR and CDR2 is FQNEAQ (reference sequence). Drawing the rest from reference TRBV7-9 and TRBJ1-1, the complete variable domain is DTGVSQNPRHKITKRGQNVTFRCDPISEHNRLYWYRQTLGQGPEFLTYFQNEAQLEKSRLLSDRFSAERPKGSFSTLEIQRTEQGDSAMYLCASSSTHNTEAFFGQGTRLTVV.

This chain links TRBV6-5 with TRBJ1-2; TRBD1 aligns across 8 bases. The junction had 6 bases not matched to a gene; V was cut back by 2 bases and J by 4 bases. The CDR3 runs to 15 residues. Germline V CDR1 and CDR2: MNHEY, SVGAGI. CDR3 bases: TGTGCCAGCAGTTACGTTACAGGGGGTGTCTATGGCTACACCTTC. Encoded protein: CASSYVTGGVYGYTF.

The V call is TRBV6-6, the J call TRBJ2-1; 11 nucleotides agree with TRBD1. The CDR3 totals 15 residues. Germline V gene sequence: CDR1 MNHNY, CDR2 SVGAGI (reference sequence). Losses at the gene ends were 6 bases for V and 5 bases for J; bases not matched to a gene: 6. The CDR3 loop is CASRTGTGGNNEQFF. The CDR3 DNA follows: TGTGCCAGCAGGACCGGGACAGGGGGGAACAATGAGCAGTTCTTC.

There are a few counts of this clone. The gene calls are TRBV4-1 and TRBJ1-5, with TRBD1 matching 7 bases. CDR3 length: 13 amino acids. Germline trimming cut 1 base from V and 16 bases from J; bases unmatched to any gene: 10. Germline V lookup: CDR1 MGHRA, CDR2 YSYEKL. The CDR3 DNA reads TGCGCCAGCAGCCAAGTTAGGGGACAGTGGGTACATTTT. Protein product: CASSQVRGQWVHF.

V is TRBV4-1 and J is TRBJ1-1; 7 bases are a match to TRBD1. The CDR3 is made up of 17 amino acids. V was clipped by 3 bases and J by 1 base; unmatched bases: 11. From germline, CDR1 is MGHRA and CDR2 YSYEKL. CDR3 region: CASSHGVMDRWNTEAFF. In DNA, the CDR3 is TGCGCCAGCAGCCATGGGGTTATGGACAGGTGGAACACTGAAGCTTTCTTT.

The gene calls are TRBV5-6 and TRBJ1-2; D is uncertain. V was clipped by 0 bases and J by 1 base, with 7 bases between them. This CDR3 region has 14 residues. Germline-derived CDR1 and CDR2 are SGHDT and YYEEEE. The CDR3 loop reads CASSLGQSNYGYTF. CDR3 DNA: TGTGCCAGCAGCTTGGGGCAGAGTAACTATGGCTACACCTTC.

This clone was picked up a small number of times. The rearrangement joins TRBV7-9 to TRBJ2-1, with TRBD2 identical over 7 bases. The germline V gene has CDR1 SEHNR and CDR2 FQNEAQ (reference sequence). This CDR3 region has 15 residues. Trimming took 5 bases from V and 3 from J; bases not matched to a gene: 7. The CDR3 region is CASSLRAGVYNEQFF. The CDR3 nucleotides read TGTGCCAGCAGCCTTCGCGCGGGGGTCTACAATGAGCAGTTCTTC. The variable domain in full, completed from reference TRBV7-9 and TRBJ2-1, reads DTGVSQNPRHKITKRGQNVTFRCDPISEHNRLYWYRQTLGQGPEFLTYFQNEAQLEKSRLLSDRFSAERPKGSFSTLEIQRTEQGDSAMYLCASSLRAGVYNEQFFGPGTRLTVL.